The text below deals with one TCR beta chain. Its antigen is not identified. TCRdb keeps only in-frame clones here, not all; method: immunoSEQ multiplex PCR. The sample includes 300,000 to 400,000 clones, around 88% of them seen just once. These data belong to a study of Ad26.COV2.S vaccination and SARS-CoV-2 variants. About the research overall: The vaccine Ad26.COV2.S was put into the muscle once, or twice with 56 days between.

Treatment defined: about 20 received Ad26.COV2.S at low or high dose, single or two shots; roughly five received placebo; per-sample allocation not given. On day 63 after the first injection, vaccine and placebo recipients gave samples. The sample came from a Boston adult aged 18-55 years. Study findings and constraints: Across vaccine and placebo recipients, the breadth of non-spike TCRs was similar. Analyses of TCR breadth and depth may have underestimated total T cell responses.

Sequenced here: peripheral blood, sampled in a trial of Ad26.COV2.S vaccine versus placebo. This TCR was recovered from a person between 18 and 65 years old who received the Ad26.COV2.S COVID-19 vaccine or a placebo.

CDR3 DNA: TGTGCCAGCAGCTTGGGGACTAGCGGGTACCAAGAGACCCAGTACTTC. Its translation: CASSLGTSGYQETQYF. This chain connects TRBV5-4 to TRBJ2-5, with TRBD2 matching over 11 bases. CDR3 length: 16 residues. V lost 0 bases and J lost 0; bases outside the gene matches: 1. The germline V gene has CDR1 SGHNT and CDR2 YYREEE (reference sequence).